This T cell receptor (beta chain) was recovered during a study of blood T cell repertoires in COVID-19. The overall study: The United States, Italy and Spain provided the acute and convalescent COVID-19 samples. T cells, B-cell-depleted T cells, or PBMCs provided the cDNA or gDNA that served as material.

The V and J ends lost 3 bases and 6 bases respectively, with 11 bases between them. The CDR3 sequence is 13 residues long. From germline, CDR1 is MNHEY and CDR2 SMNVEV (reference sequence). Methods used by the authors: Reference gene primer amplification gave nucleated cell count estimates. Repertoires were generated with immunoSEQ multiplex PCR, while TCRdb's copy carries only in-frame clones and drops some. V, J and clone size derive from that table, while D and trimming were established from the DNA sequence. The table includes about 300,000 clones, over 70% detected once. Sequencing was performed on peripheral blood. This TCR derives from a woman aged 40 to 49 who had recovered from COVID-19. This chain uses TRBV27 with TRBJ1-2; D is uncertain. Here the CDR3 reads CASSLGTRDGYTF. The CDR3 region has the DNA TGTGCCAGCAGTTTGGGCACCCGAGATGGCTACACCTTC.